This TCR beta chain was obtained from a study of naive and memory T cell subsets. RNA was extracted from less than 3 ml of whole blood of healthy adults. Blood and skin TCR RNA was reverse transcribed with alpha and beta constant primers. TCRdb passed the 5' RACE reads through MiXCR, listing each CDR3 protein once. The sample shows about 22,000 distinct CDR3 sequences, about 4% of them seen only once. Germline V CDR1 and CDR2: KGHSH, LQKENI. V shed 5 bases and J 6 bases; nucleotides not matched to a gene: 13. The CDR3 is 16 amino acids. This clonotype has at least ten counts. The chain uses TRBV18 and TRBJ2-7, with 10 positions matching TRBD1. The receptor was derived from a male donor in good health. The CDR3 is CASSSTPGQGWSEQYF. The CDR3 nucleotides are TGTGCCAGCTCATCTACTCCGGGACAGGGGTGGTCCGAGCAGTACTTC.